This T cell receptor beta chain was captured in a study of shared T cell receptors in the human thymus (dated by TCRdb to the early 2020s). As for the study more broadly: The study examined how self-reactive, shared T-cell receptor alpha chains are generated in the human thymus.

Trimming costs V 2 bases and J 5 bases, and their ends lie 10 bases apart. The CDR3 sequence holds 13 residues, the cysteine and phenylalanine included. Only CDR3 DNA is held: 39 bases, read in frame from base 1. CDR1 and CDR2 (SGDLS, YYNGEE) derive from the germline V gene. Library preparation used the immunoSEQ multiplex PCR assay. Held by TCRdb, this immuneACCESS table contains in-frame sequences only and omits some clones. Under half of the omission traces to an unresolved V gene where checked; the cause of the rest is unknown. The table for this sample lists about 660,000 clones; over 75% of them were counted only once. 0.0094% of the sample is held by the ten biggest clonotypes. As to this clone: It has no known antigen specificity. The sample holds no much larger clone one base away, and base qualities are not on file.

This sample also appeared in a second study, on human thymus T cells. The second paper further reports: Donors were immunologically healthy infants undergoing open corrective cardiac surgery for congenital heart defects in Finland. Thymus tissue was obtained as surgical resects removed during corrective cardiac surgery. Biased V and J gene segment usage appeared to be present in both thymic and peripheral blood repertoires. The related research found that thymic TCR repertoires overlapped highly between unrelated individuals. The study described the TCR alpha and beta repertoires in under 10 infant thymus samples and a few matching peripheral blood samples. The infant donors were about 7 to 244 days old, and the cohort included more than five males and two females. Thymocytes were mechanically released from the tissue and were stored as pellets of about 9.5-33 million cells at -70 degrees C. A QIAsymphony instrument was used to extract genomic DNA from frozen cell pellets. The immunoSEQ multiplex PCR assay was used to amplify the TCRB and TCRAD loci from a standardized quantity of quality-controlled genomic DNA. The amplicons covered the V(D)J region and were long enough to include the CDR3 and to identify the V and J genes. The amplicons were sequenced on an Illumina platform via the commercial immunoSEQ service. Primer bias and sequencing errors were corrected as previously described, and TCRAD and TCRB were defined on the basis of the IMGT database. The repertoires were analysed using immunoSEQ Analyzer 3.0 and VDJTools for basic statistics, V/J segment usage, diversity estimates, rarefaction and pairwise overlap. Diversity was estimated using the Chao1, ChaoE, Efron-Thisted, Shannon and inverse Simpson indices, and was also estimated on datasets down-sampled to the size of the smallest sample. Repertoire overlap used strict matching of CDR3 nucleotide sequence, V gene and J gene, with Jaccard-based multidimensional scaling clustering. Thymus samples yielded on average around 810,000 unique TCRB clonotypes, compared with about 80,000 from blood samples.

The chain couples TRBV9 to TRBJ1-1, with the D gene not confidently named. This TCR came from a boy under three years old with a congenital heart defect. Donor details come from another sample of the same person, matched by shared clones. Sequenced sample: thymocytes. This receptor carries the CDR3 CASSVGGMTEAFF. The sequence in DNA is TGTGCCAGCAGCGTCGGAGGGATGACTGAAGCTTTCTTT. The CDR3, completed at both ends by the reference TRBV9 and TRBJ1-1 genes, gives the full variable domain DSGVTQTPKHLITATGQRVTLRCSPRSGDLSVYWYQQSLDQGLQFLIQYYNGEERAKGNILERFSAQQFPDLHSELNLSSLELGDSALYFCASSVGGMTEAFFGQGTRLTVV.